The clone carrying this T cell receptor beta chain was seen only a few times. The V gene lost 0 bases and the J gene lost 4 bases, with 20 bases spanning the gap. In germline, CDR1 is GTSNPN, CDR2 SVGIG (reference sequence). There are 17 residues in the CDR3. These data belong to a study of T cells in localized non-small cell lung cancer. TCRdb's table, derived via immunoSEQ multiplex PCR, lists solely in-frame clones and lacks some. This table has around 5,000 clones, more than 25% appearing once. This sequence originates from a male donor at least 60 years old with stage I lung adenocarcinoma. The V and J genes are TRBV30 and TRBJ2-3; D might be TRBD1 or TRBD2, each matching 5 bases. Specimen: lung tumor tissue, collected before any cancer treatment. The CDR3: CAWSVHTWDGKSDTQYF. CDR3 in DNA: TGTGCCTGGAGTGTACATACTTGGGACGGGAAGTCAGATACGCAGTATTTT.